This TCR beta chain was observed in a study of blood T cells in healthy people across ages. The CDR3 has 16 residues. Trimming cost V 4 bases and J 5 bases; bases outside gene matches: 13. Germline V gene sequence: CDR1 SGHRS, CDR2 YFSETQ. Using a J-beta primer mix together with a sample-barcoded 5' primer, a second PCR was run for roughly 6 to 12 cycles. TCRdb analysed the 5' RACE reads with MiXCR anew, one entry per CDR3 protein. The sample lists 1 million to 1.2 million distinct CDR3 sequences; roughly two fifths were seen once. Each donor had 7.5 to 10 milliliters of peripheral blood drawn. The genes are TRBV5-1 and TRBJ1-1, with 8 bases fitting TRBD1. Source material: blood. The clonotype originates from a young man in good health. The DNA for the CDR3 is TGCGCCAGCAGCAAAACAGGGGGTAGATCCGAAACTGAAGCTTTCTTT. Translation gives CASSKTGGRSETEAFF.